A single sample gave rise to the 22 T cell receptor beta chains below, sequenced in a study of cytomegalovirus exposure and HLA in healthy donors. PCR employed 60 Vbeta and 13 Jbeta primers. Method: immunoSEQ multiplex PCR; TCRdb's copy keeps in-frame clones and lacks some. The data hold 90,000 to 100,000 clones, with more than 70% observed a single time. The source material was PBMCs. All receptors come from a female donor in good health and CMV-seronegative.

The V gene is TRBV7-3, the J gene TRBJ2-3, with 12 bases lining up with TRBD2. V gave up 1 base and J gave up 3 bases; unmatched junction bases: 11. The CDR3 totals 19 residues. The germline gives CDR1 SGHTA, CDR2 FQGTGA. The CDR3 coding sequence is TGTGCCAGCAGCTTAATCGCAGGTCTAGCGGGAGGGCCGACAGATACGCAGTATTTT. It is translated as CASSLIAGLAGGPTDTQYF.

CDR3 loop: CASSQDWAGTGNTIYF. The CDR3 DNA reads TGCGCCAGCAGCCAAGATTGGGCAGGCACTGGAAACACCATATATTTT. The chain combines TRBV4-1 with TRBJ1-3, with unresolved D. Germline CDR1 MGHRA, CDR2 YSYEKL. There are 16 residues in the CDR3. Trimming took 0 bases from V and 2 from J, leaving 11 bases between them.

The chain employs TRBV6-1 and TRBJ2-3; TRBD2 agrees at 11 bases. This CDR3 has 16 amino acids. CDR1 is MNHNS, CDR2 SASEGT, per germline. The trim removed 2 bases at V and 4 bases at J, leaving 5 bases unmatched. CDR3 DNA: TGTGCCAGCAGTGAACCTAGCGGGGGGTTCCCAGATACGCAGTATTTT. Translating it yields CASSEPSGGFPDTQYF.

J is TRBJ2-1 and V is TRBV5-6; 8 bases are a match to TRBD2. The CDR3 is 15 residues long. J gave up 2 bases and V 0 bases, and 1 base lay outside the gene matches. CDR1 is SGHDT, CDR2 YYEEEE, per germline. The DNA for the CDR3 is TGTGCCAGCAGCTTGGTAGCGGGGCCCTACAATGAGCAGTTCTTC. Translating gives CASSLVAGPYNEQFF.

The gene calls are TRBV18 and TRBJ1-2; D is uncertain. Trimming left V 3 bases short and J 3 bases short, with 14 bases between. The CDR3 sequence is 15 residues long. The germline CDR1 and CDR2 sequences are KGHSH and LQKENI. Here the CDR3 DNA reads TGTGCCAGCTCACCGGTGACATTAACCTACTATGGCTACACCTTC. Its protein is CASSPVTLTYYGYTF.

The genes are TRBV6-6 and TRBJ1-4; D gene ambiguous. The CDR3 length is 13 residues. With 8 bases removed from V and 5 bases from J, the gap between germline ends came to 12 bases. Germline-derived CDR1 and CDR2 are MNHNY and SVGAGI (reference sequence). CDR3 loop: CASVGPGNEKLFF. For the CDR3, the DNA is TGTGCCAGCGTTGGGCCCGGCAATGAAAAACTGTTTTTT.

V is TRBV6-1 and J is TRBJ1-4, with unresolved D. Deletions cut 3 bases from V and 0 bases from J, with 14 bases between. The CDR3 is 17 amino acids. Germline assignment: CDR1 MNHNS and CDR2 SASEGT. The CDR3 reads CASSEAATAATNEKLFF. DNA of the CDR3: TGTGCCAGCAGTGAGGCAGCTACAGCCGCAACTAATGAAAAACTGTTTTTT.

This chain joins TRBV5-6 and TRBJ1-5, with unresolved D. The CDR3 loop spans 15 amino acids. The germline V and J ends were trimmed by 2 bases and 6 bases, with 15 bases remaining between them. Germline CDR1 SGHDT, CDR2 YYEEEE. The CDR3 DNA reads TGTGCCAGCAGCTTAAACAGATTTTCCAGTCAGCCCCAGCATTTT. Its protein is CASSLNRFSSQPQHF.

The rearrangement uses TRBV18 and TRBJ1-6; TRBD1 might be the D (6 bases). Germline loops: CDR1 KGHSH, CDR2 LQKENI. There are 15 residues in the CDR3. Trimming cost V 6 bases and J 14 bases, with 23 bases left between them. CDR3 sequence (DNA): TGTGCCAGCTCCCACAGGGTCCCGCTGCAGGGGACCCTCCACTTT. This codes for CASSHRVPLQGTLHF.

This sequence joins TRBV2 and TRBJ2-5; no clear D gene. Germline CDR1 and CDR2: SNHLY and FYNNEI. V was cut by 5 bases and J by 2 bases, with 15 bases left in between. The CDR3 spans 15 residues. CDR3 sequence reads: CASSSRHALQETQYF. As DNA, the CDR3 is TGTGCCAGCAGTTCTCGACATGCATTACAAGAGACCCAGTACTTC.

The chain has TRBV7-2 and TRBJ2-5; perhaps TRBD2 as D (6 bases). CDR1 is SGHTA, CDR2 FQGNSA, per germline. CDR3 length equals 13 residues. V was trimmed by 7 bases and J by 5 bases, leaving 14 bases between them. In DNA, the CDR3 is TGTGCCAGCACCTGGGGGGTCGGCGAGACCCAGTACTTC. Its protein is CASTWGVGETQYF.

The CDR3 sequence: CSAPPPSGSVNTQYF. The CDR3 nucleotides are TGCAGCGCCCCACCCCCTAGCGGGAGTGTAAATACGCAGTATTTT. The chain joins TRBV29-1 to TRBJ2-3; 10 positions agree with TRBD2. After removal of 7 bases from V and 7 bases from J, the junction contained 14 bases not matched to a gene. The germline V gene has CDR1 SQVTM and CDR2 ANQGSEA. This CDR3 spans 15 amino acids.

This chain joins TRBV11-2 and TRBJ2-3, with 15 bases lining up with TRBD2. The CDR3 is 13 amino acids. J lost 14 bases, V lost 4 bases, and 4 bases had no gene match. Germline CDR1 SGHAT, CDR2 FQNNGV. This chain's CDR3 is CASSSGLAGGLYF. The CDR3, as DNA: TGTGCCAGCAGCTCGGGACTAGCGGGAGGTCTGTATTTT.

The chain couples TRBV9 to TRBJ2-7; D is unresolved. CDR1 SGDLS and CDR2 YYNGEE come from the germline V gene. This CDR3 is 13 amino acids long. V was clipped by 3 bases and J by 5 bases, with 12 bases between them. The CDR3 DNA sequence: TGTGCCAGCAGCGCTCCCCGCGCCCACGAGCAGTACTTC. Protein sequence: CASSAPRAHEQYF.

The chain employs TRBV29-1 and TRBJ2-7; the D gene is possibly TRBD1 (8 bases). CDR1 and CDR2 from the germline V gene are SQVTM and ANQGSEA. V lost 4 bases to trimming and J lost 2 bases, with 21 bases between them. The CDR3 spans 16 residues. CDR3 amino acids: CSVGGGGGTGAYEQYF. DNA of the CDR3: TGCAGCGTTGGGGGGGGAGGAGGGACAGGCGCCTACGAGCAGTACTTC.

There are a few counts of this clone. CDR3 residues: CASSFGTFDSPLHF. The CDR3 coding sequence is TGCGCCAGCAGCTTCGGGACATTCGATTCACCCCTCCACTTT. This chain uses TRBV5-1 with TRBJ1-6; possibly TRBD1 for D (6 bases). Germline-derived CDR1 and CDR2 are SGHRS and YFSETQ. The CDR3 loop spans 14 amino acids. Trimming shortened V by 2 bases and J by 8 bases, and 11 bases separated the two germline ends.

This clone was seen more than once but under ten times. The chain recombines TRBV19 with TRBJ2-7; maybe TRBD1 (5 bases). Trimming shortened V by 3 bases and J by 1 base, and 10 bases separated the two germline ends. Germline CDR1 and CDR2: LNHDA and SQIVND (reference sequence). The CDR3 has 14 amino acids. The CDR3: CASSITPGSYEQYF. The CDR3 bases are TGTGCCAGTAGTATTACCCCAGGGTCCTACGAGCAGTACTTC.

This clone was found a few times. The gene calls are TRBV6-5 and TRBJ2-7, with D possibly matching TRBD1 (5 bases). Germline V gives CDR1 MNHEY, CDR2 SVGAGI. This CDR3 is 13 amino acids long. V shed 4 bases and J shed 6 bases, with 13 bases lying between them. This CDR3 is CASSSRQLAEQYF. DNA of the CDR3: TGTGCCAGCAGTTCGCGACAGTTGGCCGAGCAGTACTTC.

The chain has TRBV10-1 and TRBJ1-1, with D maybe TRBD1 (5 bases). The CDR3 runs 14 residues. Between the trimmed V and J ends, which lost 3 bases and 5 bases, there was a span of 13 bases. CDR1 WNHNN and CDR2 SYGVQD come from the germline V gene (reference sequence). CDR3 sequence reads: CASSEGDLGTEAFF. In nucleotides, the CDR3 is TGCGCCAGCAGTGAAGGGGACTTAGGGACTGAAGCTTTCTTT.

The chain combines TRBV11-2 with TRBJ1-2, with D unclear. Trimming stripped 5 bases from V and 4 bases from J, with 20 bases between. Germline loops: CDR1 SGHAT, CDR2 FQNNGV. The CDR3 extends over 16 amino acids. In DNA form, the CDR3 reads TGTGCCAGCAGCCCAGCTCATGGGCAGTTCTTCTATGGCTACACCTTC. This gives the protein CASSPAHGQFFYGYTF.

The V gene is TRBV19, the J gene TRBJ1-1, with D tentatively TRBD1 (6 bases). The V end lost 7 bases, the J end lost 3 bases, and 9 bases lay between the germline ends. This CDR3 is built from 12 residues. Germline CDR1 is LNHDA and CDR2 is SQIVND (reference sequence). Here the CDR3 DNA reads TGTGCCAGTACCCCAGGGGACACTGAAGCTTTCTTT. Protein: CASTPGDTEAFF.

This rearrangement joins TRBV7-6 to TRBJ1-5; weak D call: TRBD1 (6 bases). Germline CDR1 reads SGHVS; CDR2 reads FNYEAQ. V lost 5 bases and J lost 3, with 11 bases in between. The CDR3 sequence is 14 residues long. CDR3 coding DNA: TGTGCCAGCAGCCCGAGGACAGACAATCAGCCCCAGCATTTT. This gives the protein CASSPRTDNQPQHF.